This T cell receptor beta chain was captured by sequencing in a study of T cells in narcolepsy. Sequenced by immunoSEQ multiplex PCR; TCRdb stores in-frame clones only, minus some. The repertoire holds 15,000 to 20,000 clones, with about two thirds as singletons. This CDR3 comprises 12 residues. The germline V gene encodes CDR1 SGHTA and CDR2 FQGNSA. The germline V and J ends were trimmed by 5 bases and 7 bases, with 11 bases remaining between them. The TCR sequence derives from a human donor with narcolepsy. The sequenced sample consisted of CD45RA- memory CD8+ T cells from PBMCs. The J gene is TRBJ1-2, the V gene TRBV7-2; unclear D gene. The CDR3 coding sequence is TGTGCCAGCAGCCCCGGGTCGGGTGGCTACACCTTC. Translation: CASSPGSGGYTF.